This T cell receptor beta chain was identified during a study of cytomegalovirus exposure and HLA in healthy donors. Findings of the study overall: Some TCR beta chains (roughly 160 of them) were listed as cytomegalovirus-associated.

V was pared by 9 bases and J by 1 base, with 8 bases of the junction left unmatched. The CDR3 has 14 residues. Germline lookup yields CDR1 SNHLY and CDR2 FYNNEI. On this clone: Its matching antigen is unknown.

Data came from immunoSEQ multiplex PCR; TCRdb stores just in-frame clones and leaves some out. The sample includes under 200,000 clones, around nine tenths of them seen just once. The donors formed part of the approximately 130-subject validation cohort, distinct from the roughly 660-subject first cohort. The genes are TRBV2 and TRBJ1-2; 7 bases are a match to TRBD1. Material: PBMCs. The TCR originated in a woman in her late teens or twenties in good health and CMV-seronegative. The chain's CDR3 is CASQDRQYNYGYTF. The CDR3 coding sequence is TGTGCCAGTCAGGACAGGCAATATAACTATGGCTACACCTTC.